The 21 T cell receptor beta chains in this list originate from one sample, sequenced in a study of blood T cell repertoires in COVID-19. Some clones are missing from TCRdb's copy, which holds only in-frame ones; the method was immunoSEQ multiplex PCR. The profile covers roughly 71,000 clones, with approximately 84% appearing a single time and around 9.5% taken by the ten largest. The sequenced sample consisted of peripheral blood. The receptor set was obtained from a man in his forties or fifties with active COVID-19.

The chain joins TRBV10-3 to TRBJ1-1; the match to TRBD1 covers 7 bases. V gave up 0 bases and J gave up 4 bases; unmatched junction bases: 8. There are 16 residues in the CDR3. The germline V gene has CDR1 ENHRY and CDR2 SYGVKD. The CDR3 DNA sequence: TGTGCCATCAGTGAGTCGAAGGGGGCCGGGAGCACTGAAGCTTTCTTT. This gives the protein CAISESKGAGSTEAFF.

The V gene is TRBV5-6, the J gene TRBJ1-3; D gene uncertain. The V gene lost 2 bases and the J gene lost 3 bases, with 18 bases spanning the gap. The germline V gene has CDR1 SGHDT and CDR2 YYEEEE. CDR3 length: 17 amino acids. CDR3 in amino acids: CASSFGLQPALGNTIYF. The CDR3, as DNA: TGTGCCAGCAGCTTTGGCCTACAGCCCGCTCTTGGAAACACCATATATTTT.

The chain employs TRBV28 and TRBJ1-2; 7 bases map to TRBD1. V was clipped by 8 bases and J by 5 bases; unmatched bases: 8. Germline lookup yields CDR1 MDHEN and CDR2 SYDVKM. CDR3 length: 13 amino acids. The CDR3 sequence: CASRRTGLYGYTF. CDR3 sequence (DNA): TGTGCCAGCCGCCGGACAGGACTATATGGCTACACCTTC.

The rearrangement links TRBV3-1 (or the pseudogene TRBV3-2) to TRBJ1-2; 7 nucleotides align to TRBD1. The germline V gene encodes CDR1 LGHDT and CDR2 YNNKEL (reference sequence). V lost 1 base to trimming and J lost 4 bases; unmatched junction nucleotides: 18. There are 19 residues in the CDR3. CDR3 region: CASSQGDREASVASYGYTF. CDR3 bases: TGTGCCAGCAGCCAAGGCGACAGGGAGGCCAGCGTCGCCTCCTATGGCTACACCTTC.

Comments on this clone: Relative to the germline gene, one junction end is altered; a read error may explain this. The CDR3 DNA is TGCGCCAGCAGTGAGTCGGGCCCTCGCTTC. It codes for CASSESGPRF. The chain uses TRBV10-1 and TRBJ2-7; no definite D call. Germline-derived CDR1 and CDR2 are WNHNN and SYGVQD (reference sequence). CDR3 size: 10 residues.

The chain links TRBV10-2 to TRBJ2-2; the match to TRBD2 covers 11 bases. V was clipped by 2 bases and J by 5 bases; unmatched bases: 7. Germline CDR1 reads WSHSY; CDR2 reads SAAADI. The CDR3 sequence is 17 residues long. The CDR3 sequence: CASSEPLAGVRTGELFF. The CDR3 DNA follows: TGCGCCAGCAGTGAGCCACTAGCGGGAGTGAGAACCGGGGAGCTGTTTTTT.

This clone was seen a handful of times. This sequence joins TRBV2 and TRBJ1-2, with 11 bases identical to TRBD1. The CDR3 spans 14 residues. J lost 7 bases, V lost 7 bases, and 8 bases had no gene match. Germline CDR1 SNHLY, CDR2 FYNNEI. CDR3 sequence (DNA): TGTGCCAGCAAACTGGACAGGGGGCTCGGTGGCTACACCTTC. Amino acids: CASKLDRGLGGYTF. Filled out from reference TRBV2 and TRBJ1-2, the complete variable domain reads EPEVTQTPSHQVTQMGQEVILRCVPISNHLYFYWYRQILGQKVEFLVSFYNNEISEKSEIFDDQFSVERPDGSNFTLKIRSTKLEDSAMYFCASKLDRGLGGYTFGSGTRLTVV.

This chain connects TRBV5-1 to TRBJ1-2, with TRBD1 matching 7 bases. CDR1 and CDR2 (germline): SGHRS, YFSETQ. The CDR3 runs to 15 residues. V was pared by 2 bases and J by 3 bases, with 7 bases of the junction left unmatched. CDR3 nucleotide sequence: TGCGCCAGCAGCTTTGCCCAGGGGGTACACTATGGCTACACCTTC. This gives the protein CASSFAQGVHYGYTF.

This chain joins TRBV7-9 and TRBJ1-5, with a possible D match to TRBD1 (6 bases). The CDR3 is 16 amino acids. The V gene lost 3 bases and the J gene lost 3 bases, with 15 bases spanning the gap. Germline values: CDR1 SEHNR, CDR2 FQNEAQ (reference sequence). Here the CDR3 DNA reads TGTGCCAGCAGCTTGGGGGCCCTCGGGATCAATCAGCCCCAGCATTTT. Encoded protein: CASSLGALGINQPQHF.

The chain employs TRBV6-5 and TRBJ2-1; 8 bases line up with TRBD2. The CDR3 spans 15 residues. J lost 3 bases, V lost 4 bases, and 5 bases had no gene match. In germline, CDR1 is MNHEY, CDR2 SVGAGI. The CDR3 DNA is TGTGCCAGCAGTTTAGCGGGGAGGAGCTACAATGAGCAGTTCTTC. Its translation: CASSLAGRSYNEQFF.

This rearrangement joins TRBV14 to TRBJ2-4; 8 bases match TRBD1. This CDR3 is built from 15 residues. Germline CDR1 SGHDN, CDR2 FVKESK. The trim removed 1 base at V and 8 bases at J, leaving 7 bases unmatched. Written as DNA, the CDR3 is TGTGCCAGCAGCCAAGCCCGACAGGGGCAGGACATTCAGTACTTC. It is translated as CASSQARQGQDIQYF.

The chain combines TRBV28 with TRBJ2-3; 9 nucleotides align to TRBD2. CDR3 size: 17 residues. The germline V gene encodes CDR1 MDHEN and CDR2 SYDVKM. The junction had 13 bases not matched to a gene; V was cut back by 5 bases and J by 4 bases. The CDR3 region has the DNA TGTGCCAGCAGTCCCCCGGGACTAGCTACGCGGTCAGATACGCAGTATTTT. It translates to CASSPPGLATRSDTQYF. Full variable domain (missing parts from reference TRBV28 and TRBJ2-3): DVKVTQSSRYLVKRTGEKVFLECVQDMDHENMFWYRQDPGLGLRLIYFSYDVKMKEKGDIPEGYSVSREKKERFSLILESASTNQTSMYLCASSPPGLATRSDTQYFGPGTRLTVL.

This rearrangement joins TRBV5-4 to TRBJ2-2, with D possibly TRBD2 on 6 matching bases. V was trimmed by 2 bases and J by 2 bases, leaving 10 bases between them. Germline lookup yields CDR1 SGHNT and CDR2 YYREEE (reference sequence). CDR3 length equals 15 residues. This chain's CDR3 is CASSLDSGNTGELFF. In DNA, the CDR3 is TGTGCCAGCAGCTTAGATAGCGGAAACACCGGGGAGCTGTTTTTT.

The V gene is TRBV7-9, the J gene TRBJ2-1; 7 bases align to TRBD1. The CDR3 has 16 amino acids. The junction had 10 bases not matched to a gene; V was cut back by 6 bases and J by 2 bases. CDR1 SEHNR and CDR2 FQNEAQ come from the germline V gene (reference sequence). The CDR3 sequence is CASRGTTGRTYNEQFF. DNA for the CDR3: TGTGCCAGCAGGGGAACGACAGGGCGGACCTACAATGAGCAGTTCTTC.

To note about this clone: The sample has other DNA sequences that encode this CDR3 too. The V and J genes are TRBV2 and TRBJ2-5; 12 nucleotides line up with TRBD2. Germline assignment: CDR1 SNHLY and CDR2 FYNNEI. The CDR3 is made up of 14 amino acids. The V and J ends lost 5 bases and 2 bases, in that order; junction bases with no gene match: 0. The CDR3 loop is CASSLAGGQETQYF. The DNA for the CDR3 is TGTGCCAGCAGTCTAGCGGGAGGGCAAGAGACCCAGTACTTC.

The rearrangement links TRBV3-1 (or the pseudogene TRBV3-2) to TRBJ1-1; 7 nucleotides match TRBD1. Looked up from germline, CDR1 is LGHDT and CDR2 is YNNKEL (reference sequence). The CDR3 has 14 amino acids. V was pared by 6 bases and J by 2 bases, with 6 bases of the junction left unmatched. The CDR3 coding sequence is TGTGCCAGCAGTCGCCAGGGGGGCAACACTGAAGCTTTCTTT. It is translated as CASSRQGGNTEAFF.

The chain links TRBV6-6 to TRBJ1-1; D gene uncertain. Germline CDR1 MNHNY, CDR2 SVGAGI (reference sequence). The germline V and J ends were trimmed by 8 bases and 3 bases, with 13 bases remaining between them. The CDR3 sequence is 13 residues long. CDR3 sequence (DNA): TGTGCCAGCTACAAGAGGGAGGACACTGAAGCTTTCTTT. Translating gives CASYKREDTEAFF.

CDR3 sequence reads: CSARTGEETQYF. CDR3 nucleotide sequence: TGCAGCGCCCGGACAGGGGAAGAGACCCAGTACTTC. The J gene is TRBJ2-5, the V gene TRBV29-1; 9 nucleotides align to TRBD1. CDR1 is SQVTM and CDR2 is ANQGSEA in the germline V gene. J was trimmed by 3 bases and V by 7 bases; bases with no gene match: 3. The CDR3 consists of 12 residues.

CDR3 DNA sequence: TGTGCCAGCAGTTACCCCCAATCCACCGGGGAGCTGTTTTTT. This translates into CASSYPQSTGELFF. The chain carries TRBV6-5 and TRBJ2-2; D is unclear. CDR3 size: 14 residues. CDR1 is MNHEY, CDR2 SVGAGI, per germline. The ends were cut back, 2 bases at V and 4 bases at J, with 8 bases in the middle.

The chain carries TRBV7-2 and TRBJ2-3, with a possible D match to TRBD2 (6 bases). The CDR3 extends over 12 amino acids. V lost 5 bases to trimming and J lost 9 bases, with 12 bases between them. Germline values: CDR1 SGHTA, CDR2 FQGNSA. In DNA, the CDR3 is TGTGCCAGCAGCGGACTAATTGAGACGCAGTATTTT. Amino acid sequence: CASSGLIETQYF.

The V gene is TRBV6-4, the J gene TRBJ2-2; D ambiguous. This CDR3 spans 15 amino acids. Germline loops: CDR1 MRHNA, CDR2 SNTAGT. V dropped 4 bases and J dropped 3 bases, with 12 bases sitting between them. The CDR3 region is CASSVERHYTGELFF. Here the CDR3 DNA reads TGTGCCAGCAGTGTAGAACGCCACTACACCGGGGAGCTGTTTTTT.